This is a list of T cell receptor beta chains from one sample in a study of neurological immune-mediated disorders. In TCRdb, the 5' RACE reads were re-called with MiXCR into one record per CDR3 protein. The sample gives around 66,000 distinct CDR3 sequences, about 5% of which show up once; around 2.2% is in the top ten. Material: PBMCs. These receptors were collected from a woman in her 70s with multiple sclerosis. Both conserved end residues are part of each CDR3. The D gene is left open where the match is weak. Expanded clones are given a class, and other clones once, few, many or no size at all.

j_call: TRBJ1-2; clone_size: many; d_call: TRBD1; v_call: TRBV6-6; cdr3_nt: TGTGCCAGCAGTTACCCGGGGACAGAATTTAACTATGGCTACACCTTC; cdr3_aa: CASSYPGTEFNYGYTF
j_call: TRBJ2-5; clone_size: few; d_call: .; v_call: TRBV18; cdr3_nt: TGTGCCAGCTCACGAAATCCTCAAGAGACCCAGTACTTC; cdr3_aa: CASSRNPQETQYF
j_call: TRBJ1-4; clone_size: medium-sized; d_call: .; v_call: TRBV20-1; cdr3_nt: TGCAGTGCCCCGTTGGGGACTAATGAAAAACTGTTTTTT; cdr3_aa: CSAPLGTNEKLFF
j_call: TRBJ1-2; clone_size: many; d_call: TRBD1; v_call: TRBV20-1; cdr3_nt: TGCAGTGCTAACCAGGGGGCCAATAACTATGGCTACACCTTC; cdr3_aa: CSANQGANNYGYTF
j_call: TRBJ2-1; clone_size: many; d_call: .; v_call: TRBV5-4; cdr3_nt: TGTGCCAGCAGCCAGGGCCCTACGAGCAATGAGCAGTTCTTC; cdr3_aa: CASSQGPTSNEQFF
j_call: TRBJ2-5; clone_size: many; d_call: TRBD1; v_call: TRBV7-9; cdr3_nt: TGTGCCAGCAGCTCCAACGACAGGGTGAGGGGAGAGACCCAGTACTTC; cdr3_aa: CASSSNDRVRGETQYF
j_call: TRBJ2-1; clone_size: .; d_call: TRBD2; v_call: TRBV4-1; cdr3_nt: TGCGCCAGCAGCCAGGTAGCGGGAGTCGGTGGGAGGAGGTTCTTC; cdr3_aa: CASSQVAGVGGRRFF
j_call: TRBJ2-1; clone_size: many; d_call: TRBD2; v_call: TRBV7-8; cdr3_nt: TGTGCCAGCAGCTCGGGACGGGGGGGCTACTACAATGAGCAGTTCTTC; cdr3_aa: CASSSGRGGYYNEQFF
j_call: TRBJ2-7; clone_size: many; d_call: .; v_call: TRBV12-3/TRBV12-4; cdr3_nt: TGTGCCAGCAGTCCAGCCGGGACTTTTCCATACGAGCAGTACTTC; cdr3_aa: CASSPAGTFPYEQYF
j_call: TRBJ1-5; clone_size: many; d_call: .; v_call: TRBV25-1; cdr3_nt: TGTGCCAGCAGTGAAGAGGGGGGGTATCAGCCCCAGCATTTT; cdr3_aa: CASSEEGGYQPQHF
j_call: TRBJ2-3; clone_size: many; d_call: .; v_call: TRBV20-1; cdr3_nt: TGCAGTGCTAGCCCAGGATACACAGATACGCAGTATTTT; cdr3_aa: CSASPGYTDTQYF
j_call: TRBJ2-3; clone_size: many; d_call: .; v_call: TRBV5-6; cdr3_nt: TGTGCCAGCAGCTTCGGGCTCACTCCCACAGATACGCAGTATTTT; cdr3_aa: CASSFGLTPTDTQYF
j_call: TRBJ2-5; clone_size: many; d_call: .; v_call: TRBV20-1; cdr3_nt: TGCAGTGCTAGAGATTTTCGGACTAAACAAGAGACCCAGTACTTC; cdr3_aa: CSARDFRTKQETQYF
j_call: TRBJ1-1; clone_size: many; d_call: TRBD1; v_call: TRBV6-2/TRBV6-3; cdr3_nt: TGTGCCAGCAAAAGGGGGCAGGAAGTTGTCACTGAAGCTTTCTTT; cdr3_aa: CASKRGQEVVTEAFF
j_call: TRBJ1-1; clone_size: many; d_call: .; v_call: TRBV6-2/TRBV6-3; cdr3_nt: TGTGCCAGCACCCAACTTGGTCGAATGAACACTGAAGCTTTCTTT; cdr3_aa: CASTQLGRMNTEAFF